The 30 T cell receptor beta chains reported below all come from one sample, sequenced in a study of metastatic and nonmetastatic thyroid tumors. Ahead of thyroid surgery, no patient had received treatment of any kind. With MiXCR, TCRdb called clones anew from the PCR reads. The sample contains about 32,000 clones, about 19% of which appear only once. Sequencing used blood. The origin of the receptors is a female donor with papillary thyroid cancer or a benign thyroid nodule (not recorded which). Some clones in this sample may be carry-over from other donors' samples.

This clone has at least ten counts. V gene TRBV15 combines with J gene TRBJ2-6; TRBD1 is a possible D gene (6 bases). Per germline, CDR1 LNHNV and CDR2 YYDKDF (reference sequence). The CDR3 runs 16 residues. With 1 base removed from V and 1 base from J, the gap between germline ends came to 8 bases. The CDR3 spells CATSRGDISGANVLTF. As DNA, the CDR3 is TGTGCCACCAGCAGAGGGGACATATCTGGGGCCAACGTCCTGACTTTC.

This clone occurred many times. The chain is built from TRBV28 and TRBJ1-1; D ambiguous. This CDR3 has 14 residues. Per the germline V gene, CDR1 is MDHEN and CDR2 is SYDVKM. The ends were cut back, 2 bases at V and 5 bases at J, with 12 bases in the middle. CDR3 DNA sequence: TGTGCCAGCAGTTTAGGGTCCCCCCTGACTGAAGCTTTCTTT. Translated, it gives CASSLGSPLTEAFF.

The sample holds a few counts of this clone. V usage is TRBV15 and J usage is TRBJ2-7; TRBD1 might be the D (7 bases). The CDR3 sequence is 14 residues long. V lost 6 bases, J lost 0 bases, and 12 bases lay in between. Germline CDR1 and CDR2: LNHNV and YYDKDF (reference sequence). In DNA form, the CDR3 reads TGTGCCACCAGGGAGGGGACAGACTCCTACGAGCAGTACTTC. Its protein is CATREGTDSYEQYF.

This clone appeared many times. V gene TRBV6-1 combines with J gene TRBJ2-1; TRBD1 or TRBD2 may be the D gene (5 bases each). The CDR3 has 14 residues. Germline-derived CDR1 and CDR2 are MNHNS and SASEGT. The V end lost 11 bases, the J end lost 0 bases, and 14 bases lay between the germline ends. The CDR3 DNA sequence: TGTGCCGTAACCCGTGGGGGCTCCTACAATGAGCAGTTCTTC. It is translated as CAVTRGGSYNEQFF.

In this sample, this clone turned up a few times. This rearrangement joins TRBV27 to TRBJ2-3, with 10 bases fitting TRBD2. The CDR3 has 15 amino acids. The junction had 1 base not matched to a gene; V was cut back by 2 bases and J by 2 bases. The germline gives CDR1 MNHEY, CDR2 SMNVEV (reference sequence). The CDR3 DNA reads as TGTGCCAGCAGTTTAGGACTAGCGGACACAGATACGCAGTATTTT. It translates to CASSLGLADTDTQYF.

The genes are TRBV2 and TRBJ2-1; weak D call: TRBD1 (5 bases). V gave up 6 bases and J gave up 8 bases, with 8 bases separating them. The length of the CDR3 is 11 residues. CDR1 and CDR2 from the germline V gene are SNHLY and FYNNEI. The CDR3 bases are TGTGCCAGCAGCCAGACAGATGAGCAGTTCTTC. Its protein product is CASSQTDEQFF.

The V and J genes are TRBV4-3 and TRBJ1-4, with 7 bases that match TRBD1. Looked up from germline, CDR1 is LGHNA and CDR2 is YSLEER. J lost 8 bases, V lost 3 bases, and 12 bases had no gene match. CDR3 length: 16 amino acids. CDR3 coding DNA: TGCGCCAGCAGCCAGGGTCCGGACAGGCCGGGCGAAAAACTGTTTTTT. Amino acids: CASSQGPDRPGEKLFF.

The chain employs TRBV7-8 and TRBJ2-2, with D uncertain. The V gene's germline CDR1 is SGHVS and CDR2 FQNEAQ. This CDR3 is 15 amino acids long. V was cut by 5 bases and J by 1 base, with 11 bases left in between. This CDR3 reads CASSRSRVNTGELFF. CDR3 DNA sequence: TGTGCCAGCAGCAGGAGTAGGGTGAACACCGGGGAGCTGTTTTTT.

The chain carries TRBV7-9 and TRBJ1-2; tentative D call: TRBD1 (6 bases). Germline CDR1 and CDR2: SEHNR and FQNEAQ (reference sequence). The CDR3 runs to 12 residues. V was trimmed by 2 bases and J by 8 bases, leaving 9 bases between them. The CDR3 nucleotides read TGTGCCAGCAGCTTACCAGGGGAGGGCTACACCTTC. It encodes CASSLPGEGYTF.

V is TRBV5-6 and J is TRBJ1-2; D gene ambiguous. The germline CDR1 and CDR2 sequences are SGHDT and YYEEEE. V was shortened by 0 bases and J by 6 bases, with 9 bases between the two germline ends. The CDR3 extends over 13 amino acids. Written as DNA, the CDR3 is TGTGCCAGCAGCTTGGTAGCTCGGGATGGCTACACCTTC. Translation: CASSLVARDGYTF.

The chain links TRBV10-3 to TRBJ2-3; D is undetermined. The CDR3 totals 16 residues. The germline V gene encodes CDR1 ENHRY and CDR2 SYGVKD. V shed 0 bases and J shed 0 bases, with 10 bases lying between them. As DNA, the CDR3 is TGTGCCATCAGTGAGTCGACGGCGCGTAGCACAGATACGCAGTATTTT. Translation: CAISESTARSTDTQYF.

Ten or more counts support this clone. This chain connects TRBV20-1 to TRBJ1-1; TRBD1 agrees at 7 bases. This CDR3 is 12 amino acids long. Trimming removed 0 bases from V and 11 bases from J; junction bases left unmatched: 6. Germline CDR1 and CDR2: DFQATT and SNEGSKA (reference sequence). Written as DNA, the CDR3 is TGCAGTGCTAGAGATTTAGGGGGCTGGGCTTTCTTT. Amino acids: CSARDLGGWAFF.

This clone has ten or more counts. V usage is TRBV28 and J usage is TRBJ1-2; D gene ambiguous. This CDR3 comprises 12 residues. Deletions cut 5 bases from V and 4 bases from J, with 8 bases between. Looked up from germline, CDR1 is MDHEN and CDR2 is SYDVKM. The DNA for the CDR3 is TGTGCCAGCAGTCCGGGTGGCTATGGCTACACCTTC. This sequence encodes CASSPGGYGYTF.

V and J are TRBV11-2 and TRBJ2-1, with 7 bases identical to TRBD1. Germline CDR1 and CDR2: SGHAT and FQNNGV. The CDR3 consists of 15 residues. The ends lost 3 bases at V and 5 bases at J; junction bases unmatched: 7. Here the CDR3 reads CASSFFGQAHNEQFF. The DNA for the CDR3 is TGTGCCAGCAGCTTTTTTGGACAGGCTCACAATGAGCAGTTCTTC.

Ten or more counts support this clone. The chain joins TRBV11-2 to TRBJ2-7; D may be TRBD2 (5 bases). CDR1 SGHAT and CDR2 FQNNGV come from the germline V gene. The CDR3 consists of 14 residues. Trimming stripped 2 bases from V and 2 bases from J, with 10 bases between. The CDR3 spells CASSLPASPYEQYF. CDR3 DNA sequence: TGTGCCAGCAGCTTACCGGCTAGCCCCTACGAGCAGTACTTC.

This sequence joins TRBV5-1 and TRBJ2-1; 10 nucleotides line up with TRBD1. Germline loops: CDR1 SGHRS, CDR2 YFSETQ. This CDR3 has 16 residues. Trimming removed 3 bases from V and 0 bases from J; junction bases left unmatched: 3. CDR3 nucleotide sequence: TGCGCCAGCAGCTGGGGGACAGGGGACTCCTACAATGAGCAGTTCTTC. Its protein is CASSWGTGDSYNEQFF.

The rearrangement joins TRBV11-2 to TRBJ2-1; the match to TRBD2 covers 13 bases. This CDR3 spans 16 amino acids. Germline loops: CDR1 SGHAT, CDR2 FQNNGV. V was pared by 5 bases and J by 5 bases, with 6 bases of the junction left unmatched. CDR3: CASSGQLAGGHNEQFF. The CDR3 nucleotides are TGTGCCAGCAGCGGACAACTAGCGGGGGGGCACAATGAGCAGTTCTTC.

The chain has TRBV19 and TRBJ1-1, with TRBD1 matching over 7 bases. The CDR3 totals 14 residues. V gave up 5 bases and J gave up 4 bases; unmatched junction bases: 7. Germline CDR1 and CDR2: LNHDA and SQIVND (reference sequence). The CDR3 protein is CASSVDRVSTEAFF. The CDR3 DNA sequence: TGTGCCAGTAGTGTCGACAGGGTATCCACTGAAGCTTTCTTT.

This clone was detected only a few times. The chain couples TRBV6-1 to TRBJ1-5, with unresolved D. Trimming pared 7 bases from V and 0 bases from J, leaving 16 bases between. The CDR3 has 16 amino acids. The germline V gene has CDR1 MNHNS and CDR2 SASEGT. The CDR3 spells CASIVTGLNSNQPQHF. As DNA, the CDR3 is TGTGCCAGCATAGTAACCGGGCTGAATAGCAATCAGCCCCAGCATTTT.

There are many counts of this clone. The V gene is TRBV28, the J gene TRBJ2-1; 10 nucleotides line up with TRBD1. Germline loops: CDR1 MDHEN, CDR2 SYDVKM. V gave up 7 bases and J gave up 5 bases; unmatched junction bases: 8. CDR3 size: 15 residues. The CDR3 nucleotides read TGTGCCAGCATCCCCCTGGACAGGGGGAACAATGAGCAGTTCTTC. This encodes CASIPLDRGNNEQFF.

This clone showed up just a few times. The chain couples TRBV2 to TRBJ2-2; D is unresolved. This CDR3 region has 14 residues. Germline V gene lookup returns CDR1 SNHLY and CDR2 FYNNEI. The V end was cut by 2 bases, the J end by 7 bases, with 11 bases between. CDR3 sequence: CASSELGLSGELFF. CDR3 coding DNA: TGTGCCAGCAGTGAATTAGGTTTGAGCGGGGAGCTGTTTTTT. Filled out from reference TRBV2 and TRBJ2-2, the complete variable domain reads EPEVTQTPSHQVTQMGQEVILRCVPISNHLYFYWYRQILGQKVEFLVSFYNNEISEKSEIFDDQFSVERPDGSNFTLKIRSTKLEDSAMYFCASSELGLSGELFFGEGSRLTVL.

The chain uses TRBV7-2 and TRBJ1-1; 7 nucleotides match TRBD1. CDR3 size: 16 residues. From germline, CDR1 is SGHTA and CDR2 FQGNSA. V dropped 0 bases and J dropped 3; count of bases not matched to a gene: 7. DNA of the CDR3: TGTGCCAGCAGCTTAGCCGGGACAGAAGTATACACTGAAGCTTTCTTT. Translating gives CASSLAGTEVYTEAFF.

By proportion, this clone is medium-sized. The rearrangement links TRBV6-1 to TRBJ2-2; TRBD2 agrees at 13 bases. CDR1 is MNHNS and CDR2 is SASEGT in the germline V gene. Losses at the gene ends were 7 bases for V and 6 bases for J; bases not matched to a gene: 8. The CDR3 loop spans 16 amino acids. The CDR3 loop reads CASTQRGLAGSGELFF. CDR3 coding DNA: TGTGCCAGCACCCAACGGGGACTAGCGGGGTCCGGGGAGCTGTTTTTT.

This clone was seen many times. This chain connects TRBV20-1 to TRBJ2-1; 10 bases are a match to TRBD2. Germline V lookup: CDR1 DFQATT, CDR2 SNEGSKA (reference sequence). This CDR3 region has 15 residues. V trimming: 6 bases; J trimming: 2 bases; junction bases outside the gene matches: 7. The CDR3 nucleotides are TGCAGTGCCGATCGCCTAGCGGGAGCCTACAATGAGCAGTTCTTC. Translating gives CSADRLAGAYNEQFF.

In its sample, this clone was seen a few times. The J gene is TRBJ2-3, the V gene TRBV6-5, with D possibly being TRBD2 (6 bases). V was clipped by 2 bases and J by 1 base, with 16 bases between them. The germline V gene has CDR1 MNHEY and CDR2 SVGAGI. The CDR3 totals 17 residues. The CDR3 protein is CASSYGLGTHRTDTQYF. Written as DNA, the CDR3 is TGTGCCAGCAGTTACGGACTGGGGACTCACCGCACAGATACGCAGTATTTT.

This clone was picked up a small number of times. The chain couples TRBV12-3 or TRBV12-4 to TRBJ2-2, with D possibly matching TRBD1 (5 bases). The V and J ends lost 6 bases and 7 bases respectively, with 12 bases between them. This CDR3 has 13 residues. In nucleotides, the CDR3 is TGTGCCAGCAGCCACGAAGGGGTCGGGGAGCTGTTTTTT. Translation gives CASSHEGVGELFF.

In its sample, this clone was seen many times. The chain links TRBV7-6 to TRBJ2-3; D not certain. The CDR3 contains 13 residues. Trimming left V 3 bases short and J 2 bases short, with 6 bases between. Germline V lookup: CDR1 SGHVS, CDR2 FNYEAQ. The CDR3 loop reads CASSLYPTDTQYF. DNA of the CDR3: TGTGCCAGCAGCTTGTACCCCACAGATACGCAGTATTTT.

By frequency in the sample, this clone is medium-sized (0.01 to 0.1%). The J gene is TRBJ1-4, the V gene TRBV30, with 7 bases identical to TRBD1. With 5 bases clipped from V and 11 bases from J, the junction kept 14 bases outside the gene matches. Looked up from germline, CDR1 is GTSNPN and CDR2 is SVGIG (reference sequence). This CDR3 has 14 amino acids. The CDR3 coding sequence is TGTGCCTGGGGATCCTGGGACAGCCCTGGGAAACTGTTTTTT. This translates into CAWGSWDSPGKLFF.

The rearrangement joins TRBV6-2 or TRBV6-3 to TRBJ2-6; D ambiguous. V was clipped by 2 bases and J by 6 bases, with 8 bases between them. CDR1 MNHEY and CDR2 SVGEGT come from the germline V gene. The CDR3 has 14 amino acids. In DNA form, the CDR3 reads TGTGCCAGCAGTTACGGGCCCTCGGCCAACGTCCTGACTTTC. Translation: CASSYGPSANVLTF.

A few counts support this clone. This chain uses TRBV6-1 with TRBJ2-3; 9 bases align to TRBD2. Per the germline V gene, CDR1 is MNHNS and CDR2 is SASEGT. The CDR3 is 16 residues long. J lost 4 bases, V lost 2 bases, and 7 bases had no gene match. The CDR3 reads CASSETLAGRADTQYF. In DNA, the CDR3 is TGTGCCAGCAGTGAAACCCTAGCGGGGAGGGCAGATACGCAGTATTTT.